This entry features one T cell receptor beta chain sequence. Its target is unknown. This specimen comes from a study of T cells after posttransplantation cyclophosphamide. The CDR3 spans 16 residues. The junction had 13 bases not matched to a gene; V was cut back by 2 bases and J by 8 bases. From germline, CDR1 is MRHNA and CDR2 SNTAGT. General study points: TRB overlap between skin or GI tissue T cells and blood was limited. Donor CD8+ memory clones often dominated recipient blood repertoires at later times.

TCRdb's copy holds only in-frame clones and misses some; the assay was immunoSEQ multiplex PCR. The table lists tens of thousands of clones, 85% to 95% of them singletons. This clonotype was obtained from a young woman in good health and a related stem cell transplant donor. The sequenced sample was PBMCs. The rearrangement joins TRBV6-4 to TRBJ1-2, with 8 bases aligning to TRBD1. The CDR3 here is CASSDMQGAVRGGYTF. CDR3 nucleotide sequence: TGTGCCAGCAGTGACATGCAGGGGGCCGTTCGGGGAGGCTACACCTTC.